This entry lists 23 T cell receptor beta chains sequenced from one sample in a study of blood T cell repertoires in COVID-19. Clones were read by immunoSEQ multiplex PCR, and TCRdb kept only the in-frame ones, dropping some. The table has under 60,000 clones, roughly nine tenths seen once. Material for sequencing was peripheral blood. These receptor sequences come from a man aged 55 to 70 with acute or convalescent COVID-19.

This clone was seen only once. The gene calls are TRBV10-3 and TRBJ1-2; the D is unclear. The CDR3 is 14 amino acids. Per the germline V gene, CDR1 is ENHRY and CDR2 is SYGVKD. V was pared by 3 bases and J by 1 base, with 9 bases between. For the CDR3, the DNA is TGTGCCATCAGTGACAGTTATTTTAACTATGGCTACACCTTC. Protein product: CAISDSYFNYGYTF.

This clone was seen a single time. The rearrangement joins TRBV5-6 to TRBJ1-1; no firm D call. V shed 0 bases and J shed 5 bases, with 8 bases lying between them. CDR3 length: 13 residues. Germline V gene sequence: CDR1 SGHDT, CDR2 YYEEEE. The CDR3 spells CASSLAPGTEAFF. The CDR3 DNA sequence: TGTGCCAGCAGCTTGGCGCCAGGAACTGAAGCTTTCTTT.

CDR3 loop: CASSVVASYRTDTQYF. CDR3 nucleotides: TGTGCCAGCAGCGTAGTGGCTAGTTATAGGACAGATACGCAGTATTTT. The chain links TRBV9 to TRBJ2-3; no clear D. CDR3 length equals 16 residues. With 0 bases removed from V and 3 bases from J, the gap between germline ends came to 14 bases. Germline V gene data show CDR1 as SGDLS and CDR2 as YYNGEE.

The chain has TRBV9 and TRBJ1-1; TRBD1 matches 7 bases. Trimming at V came to 5 bases and at J to 1 base, leaving 8 bases not matched to a gene. The CDR3 length is 15 residues. Germline CDR1 and CDR2: SGDLS and YYNGEE. This CDR3 is CASSLTGAPNTEAFF. CDR3 nucleotides: TGTGCCAGCAGTCTTACAGGGGCACCGAACACTGAAGCTTTCTTT.

The chain couples TRBV9 to TRBJ2-2; D gene uncertain. Trimming cost V 0 bases and J 1 base, with 10 bases left between them. The CDR3 spans 16 residues. Looked up from germline, CDR1 is SGDLS and CDR2 is YYNGEE. The DNA of the CDR3 is TGTGCCAGCAGCGTAGCTACAACGGGGAACACCGGGGAGCTGTTTTTT. It encodes CASSVATTGNTGELFF.

The CDR3 DNA sequence: TGCGCCAGCAGCTTGGTTAGGGGTAAGGATTCACCCCTCCACTTT. It yields the protein CASSLVRGKDSPLHF. V gene TRBV5-1 combines with J gene TRBJ1-6; a possible D gene is TRBD1 (5 bases). The CDR3 totals 15 residues. The germline V and J ends were trimmed by 0 bases and 8 bases, with 12 bases remaining between them. Per germline, CDR1 SGHRS and CDR2 YFSETQ.

The gene calls are TRBV27 and TRBJ2-1; 9 bases align to TRBD1. The J segment lost 3 bases and the V segment lost 5 bases, leaving 5 bases of the junction unmatched. The CDR3 totals 15 residues. Germline loops: CDR1 MNHEY, CDR2 SMNVEV (reference sequence). CDR3 in amino acids: CASSITGQGYNEQFF. The CDR3 DNA reads TGTGCCAGCAGTATAACGGGACAGGGCTACAATGAGCAGTTCTTC.

The V gene is TRBV19, the J gene TRBJ1-3; 8 positions match TRBD1. Germline-derived CDR1 and CDR2 are LNHDA and SQIVND (reference sequence). The V and J ends lost 0 bases and 4 bases, in that order; junction bases with no gene match: 5. CDR3 length: 16 residues. DNA for the CDR3: TGTGCCAGTAGTATAGATGACAGGGGAGACGGAAACACCATATATTTT. This gives the protein CASSIDDRGDGNTIYF.

As DNA, the CDR3 is TGTGCCAGCAGCTTAGGGGGGCGAGGCCTGAACACTGAAGCTTTCTTT. It translates to CASSLGGRGLNTEAFF. The chain links TRBV7-2 to TRBJ1-1; weak D call: TRBD1 (6 bases). Looked up from germline, CDR1 is SGHTA and CDR2 is FQGNSA. CDR3 length equals 16 residues. V dropped 1 base and J dropped 0 bases, with 12 bases sitting between them.

The chain has TRBV6-5 and TRBJ1-2, with D possibly TRBD1 on 6 matching bases. Per germline, CDR1 MNHEY and CDR2 SVGAGI. V shed 9 bases and J shed 2 bases, with 16 bases lying between them. The CDR3 contains 14 residues. Written as DNA, the CDR3 is TGTGCCAGTCTAACCTGGACAGACAACTATGGCTACACCTTC. Encoded protein: CASLTWTDNYGYTF.

The genes are TRBV14 and TRBJ2-4; 9 bases fit TRBD1. Germline V CDR1 and CDR2: SGHDN, FVKESK. The CDR3 sequence is 15 residues long. V was pared by 4 bases and J by 10 bases, with 11 bases of the junction left unmatched. The CDR3 here is CASSRTGGTWQIQYF. Here the CDR3 DNA reads TGTGCCAGCAGCCGAACAGGGGGCACGTGGCAGATTCAGTACTTC.

Only one count was recorded for this clone. J is TRBJ2-1 and V is TRBV6-4; TRBD1 matches at 7 bases. There are 17 residues in the CDR3. V was clipped by 5 bases and J by 1 base; unmatched bases: 11. Per germline, CDR1 MRHNA and CDR2 SNTAGT. This chain's CDR3 is CASSPFRGQPSYNEQFF. The DNA of the CDR3 is TGTGCCAGCAGTCCCTTTCGGGGACAGCCATCCTACAATGAGCAGTTCTTC.

The chain uses TRBV6-6 and TRBJ1-5; D is unclear. Germline loops: CDR1 MNHNY, CDR2 SVGAGI (reference sequence). Trimming took 2 bases from V and 5 from J, leaving 4 bases between them. The CDR3 sequence is 12 residues long. CDR3 in DNA: TGTGCCAGCAGTTACCCCGATCAGCCCCAGCATTTT. Translated: CASSYPDQPQHF.

The genes are TRBV30 and TRBJ2-7; tentatively, D is TRBD1 (5 bases). This CDR3 spans 15 amino acids. CDR1 and CDR2 (germline): GTSNPN, SVGIG (reference sequence). With 0 bases removed from V and 0 bases from J, the gap between germline ends came to 12 bases. CDR3 coding DNA: TGTGCCTGGAGTGTTCAGGGTTCCAGCTCCTACGAGCAGTACTTC. Encoded protein: CAWSVQGSSSYEQYF.

This clone has only one observation. This chain uses TRBV27 with TRBJ2-7; 7 bases agree with TRBD1. Germline loops: CDR1 MNHEY, CDR2 SMNVEV (reference sequence). This CDR3 comprises 13 residues. The V gene end was trimmed by 5 bases and the J gene end by 3 bases; junction bases not matched to a gene: 4. In nucleotides, the CDR3 is TGTGCCAGCAGTGACAGGGCCCTCTACGAGCAGTACTTC. Translated: CASSDRALYEQYF.

This clone was observed once. The V call is TRBV7-9, the J call TRBJ1-6; 7 bases agree with TRBD1. The ends lost 5 bases at V and 8 bases at J; junction bases unmatched: 9. Germline CDR1 SEHNR, CDR2 FQNEAQ (reference sequence). This CDR3 is built from 15 residues. The CDR3 region has the DNA TGTGCCAGCAGCCGACGGACAGGTGCAGATTCACCCCTCCACTTT. Translating it yields CASSRRTGADSPLHF.

This clone is a singleton in its sample. This sequence joins TRBV6-1 and TRBJ1-4, with D possibly being TRBD1 (5 bases). With 11 bases removed from V and 1 base from J, the gap between germline ends came to 11 bases. Germline values: CDR1 MNHNS, CDR2 SASEGT. The CDR3 runs to 13 residues. This CDR3 is CAARQGTNEKLFF. The CDR3 DNA reads TGTGCCGCCCGCCAGGGAACTAATGAAAAACTGTTTTTT.

This clone was seen a few times. The chain joins TRBV5-8 to TRBJ1-4, with a weak D call TRBD1 (6 bases). V was trimmed by 0 bases and J by 2 bases, leaving 8 bases between them. This CDR3 has 15 amino acids. Germline lookup yields CDR1 SGHTS and CDR2 YDEGEE. CDR3 sequence reads: CASSLGTATNEKLFF. CDR3 nucleotides: TGTGCCAGCAGCTTGGGGACAGCCACTAATGAAAAACTGTTTTTT.

This chain connects TRBV7-2 to TRBJ1-3, with D unclear. Trimming removed 2 bases from V and 2 bases from J, with 7 bases in between. In germline, CDR1 is SGHTA, CDR2 FQGNSA. The CDR3 has 14 residues. DNA for the CDR3: TGTGCCAGCAGCTTAAAGGGAGCTGGAAACACCATATATTTT. It encodes CASSLKGAGNTIYF.

V is TRBV6-6 and J is TRBJ1-5, with 11 nucleotides matching TRBD1. The CDR3 is 16 residues long. The germline gives CDR1 MNHNY, CDR2 SVGAGI (reference sequence). Unmatched junction bases numbered 5, after V lost 7 bases and J lost 0 bases. CDR3 nucleotide sequence: TGTGCCAGCATTCCGGGACAGGGGGGTAGCAATCAGCCCCAGCATTTT. This codes for CASIPGQGGSNQPQHF.

The V gene is TRBV11-2, the J gene TRBJ2-7; 10 bases line up with TRBD1. CDR3 size: 15 residues. The germline gives CDR1 SGHAT, CDR2 FQNNGV. J was trimmed by 3 bases and V by 3 bases; bases with no gene match: 5. CDR3 residues: CASSFPGTGVYEQYF. For the CDR3, the DNA is TGTGCCAGCAGCTTTCCCGGGACAGGGGTCTACGAGCAGTACTTC.

The genes are TRBV10-3 and TRBJ1-2; D unresolved. Germline values: CDR1 ENHRY, CDR2 SYGVKD. The CDR3 is 13 residues long. V gave up 2 bases and J gave up 7 bases, with 11 bases separating them. The CDR3 reads CAISETAEGGYTF. In nucleotides, the CDR3 is TGTGCCATCAGTGAGACGGCGGAGGGTGGCTACACCTTC.

This clone was found a few times. V is TRBV6-1 and J is TRBJ1-6; D possibly corresponds to TRBD1 (5 bases). The CDR3 loop spans 15 amino acids. Trimming cost V 2 bases and J 7 bases, with 12 bases left between them. Germline V gene lookup returns CDR1 MNHNS and CDR2 SASEGT. CDR3 DNA sequence: TGTGCCAGCAGTGAACAGGGATTGGGGAATTCACCCCTCCACTTT. It specifies CASSEQGLGNSPLHF.